This T cell receptor (beta chain) was recovered during a study of human T cells and chemical hapten exposure. Study-level background: Sensitization applied 2% DPC to roughly 2 cm by roughly 2 cm of upper inner arm skin. Patches that contained 0.01% DPC were applied to the upper back and read at 6 days.

CDR3 length equals 11 residues. CDR1 is SNHLY, CDR2 FYNNEI, per germline. Between the trimmed V and J ends, which lost 3 bases and 6 bases, there was a span of 4 bases. This clonotype has only a few counts. TCRdb reprocessed the RACE reads with MiXCR, giving one entry per CDR3 protein. The data show about 74,000 distinct CDR3 sequences, with approximately 35% seen just once and roughly 10% held by the top ten. Time point specified: patch test 1, 2 weeks after DPC sensitization. Specified treatment: therapeutic diphenylcyclopropenone sensitization with weekly scalp DPC. The V call is TRBV2, the J call TRBJ2-3, with D hard to call. The input for sequencing was whole blood, taken in connection with sensitization to the hapten diphenylcyclopropenone (DPC). The clonotype comes from a middle-aged man with alopecia areata. Some clones in this sample may be carry-over from other donors' samples. In nucleotides, the CDR3 is TGTGCCAGCAGTGACTACGATACGCAGTATTTT. Protein sequence: CASSDYDTQYF.